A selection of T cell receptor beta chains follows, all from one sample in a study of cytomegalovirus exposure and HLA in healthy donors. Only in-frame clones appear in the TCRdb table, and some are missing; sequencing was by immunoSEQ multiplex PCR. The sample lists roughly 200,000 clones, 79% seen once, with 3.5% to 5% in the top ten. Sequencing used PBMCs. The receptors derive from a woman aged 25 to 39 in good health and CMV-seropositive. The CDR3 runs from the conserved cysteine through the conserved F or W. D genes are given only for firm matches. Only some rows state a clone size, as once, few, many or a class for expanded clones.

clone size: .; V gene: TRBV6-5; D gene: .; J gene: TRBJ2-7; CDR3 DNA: TGTGCCAGCAGTTACTCTTCCGGGAGTGTCTCCTACGAGCAGTACTTC; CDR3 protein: CASSYSSGSVSYEQYF
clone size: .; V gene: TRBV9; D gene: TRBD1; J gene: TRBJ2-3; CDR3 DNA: TGTGCCAGCAGCGTATTGGGGGACAGGAACACAGATACGCAGTATTTT; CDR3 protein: CASSVLGDRNTDTQYF
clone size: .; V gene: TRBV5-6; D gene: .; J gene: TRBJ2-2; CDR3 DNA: TGTGCCAGCAGCTTATATGTCAGCGGGGAGCTGTTTTTT; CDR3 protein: CASSLYVSGELFF
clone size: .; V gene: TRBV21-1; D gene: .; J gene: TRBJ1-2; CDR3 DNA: TGTGCCAGCAGCGCGTACAGGGGAGAAGGCTACACCTTC; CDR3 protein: CASSAYRGEGYTF
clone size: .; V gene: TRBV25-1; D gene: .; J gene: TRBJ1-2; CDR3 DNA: TGTGCCAGCAGGATGACAGGAACTAACTATGGCTACACCTTC; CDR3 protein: CASRMTGTNYGYTF
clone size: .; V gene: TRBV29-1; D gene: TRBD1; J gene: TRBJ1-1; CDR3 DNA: TGCAGCGGTGGGACAGGGAACACTGAAGCTTTCTTT; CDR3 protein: CSGGTGNTEAFF
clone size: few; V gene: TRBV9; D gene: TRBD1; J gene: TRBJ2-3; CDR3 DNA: TGTGCCAGCAGTCGACGTTCCGGGACAGGGACCACCACAGATACGCAGTATTTT; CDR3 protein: CASSRRSGTGTTTDTQYF
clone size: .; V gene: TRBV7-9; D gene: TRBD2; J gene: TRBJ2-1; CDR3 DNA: TGTGCCAGCAGCTCGGAGGGACTAGCGGGAAGACGAGACAATGAGCAGTTCTTC; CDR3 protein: CASSSEGLAGRRDNEQFF
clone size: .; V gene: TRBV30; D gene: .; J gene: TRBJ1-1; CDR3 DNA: TGTGCCTGGAGTGTACAGCCGGGCGGGGCGAACACTGAAGCTTTCTTT; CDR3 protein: CAWSVQPGGANTEAFF
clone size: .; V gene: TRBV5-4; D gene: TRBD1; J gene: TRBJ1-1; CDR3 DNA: TGTGCCAGCAGCACGACAGGGGGCGACACTGAAGCTTTCTTT; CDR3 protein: CASSTTGGDTEAFF
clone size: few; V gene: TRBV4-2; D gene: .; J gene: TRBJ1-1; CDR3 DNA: TGTGCCAGCAGCCAAGTTCAAAGGGGACAGAACACTGAAGCTTTCTTT; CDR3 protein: CASSQVQRGQNTEAFF
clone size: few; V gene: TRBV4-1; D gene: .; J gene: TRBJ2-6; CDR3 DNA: TGCGCCAGCAGGGCTGAGGTATCTGGGGCCAACGTCCTGACTTTC; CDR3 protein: CASRAEVSGANVLTF
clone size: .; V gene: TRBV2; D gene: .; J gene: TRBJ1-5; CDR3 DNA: TGTGCCAGCAGTGCCCATGATCAGCCCCAGCATTTT; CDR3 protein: CASSAHDQPQHF
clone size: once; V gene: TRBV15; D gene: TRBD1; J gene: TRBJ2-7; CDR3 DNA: TGTGCCACCAGCAGAGAACAGGGGCGCTACGAGCAGTACTTC; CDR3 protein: CATSREQGRYEQYF
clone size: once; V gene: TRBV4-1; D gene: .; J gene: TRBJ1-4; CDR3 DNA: TGCGCCAGCAGCCAAGAATTAAGGAGACAGACTAATGAAAAACTGTTTTTT; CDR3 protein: CASSQELRRQTNEKLFF
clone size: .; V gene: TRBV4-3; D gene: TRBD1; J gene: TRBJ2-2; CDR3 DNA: TGCGCCAGCAGCCGGAGTAGGACAGGCACAAACACCGGGGAGCTGTTTTTT; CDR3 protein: CASSRSRTGTNTGELFF
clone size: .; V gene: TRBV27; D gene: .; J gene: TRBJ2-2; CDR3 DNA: TGTGCCAGCAGTTCAACTTTGGGGGGCGGGGAGCTGTTTTTT; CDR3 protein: CASSSTLGGGELFF
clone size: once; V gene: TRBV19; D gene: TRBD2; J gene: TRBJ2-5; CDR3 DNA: TGTGCCAGTAGTACAGGACTAGCGGGAGGCCAAGAGACCCAGTACTTC; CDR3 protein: CASSTGLAGGQETQYF
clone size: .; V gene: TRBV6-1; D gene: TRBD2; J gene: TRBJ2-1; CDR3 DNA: TGTGCCAGCAGGACGGGGGGGGGCAATGAGCAGTTCTTC; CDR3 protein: CASRTGGGNEQFF
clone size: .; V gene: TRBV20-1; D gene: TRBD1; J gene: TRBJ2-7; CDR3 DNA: TGCAGTGCATTGACAGGGGACGAGCAGTACTTC; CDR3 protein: CSALTGDEQYF
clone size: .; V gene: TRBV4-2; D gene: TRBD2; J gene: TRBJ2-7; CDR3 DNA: TGTGCCAGCAGCCAAAGTGCGGGAGCCCCCTACGAGCAGTACTTC; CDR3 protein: CASSQSAGAPYEQYF
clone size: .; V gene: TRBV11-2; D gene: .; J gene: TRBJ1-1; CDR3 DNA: TGTGCCAGCAGCCCCGACAGGCCGACTGAAGCTTTCTTT; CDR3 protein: CASSPDRPTEAFF
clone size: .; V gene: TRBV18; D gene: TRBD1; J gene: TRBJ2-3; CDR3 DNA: TGTGCCAGCTCACCTGGGACAGGTAGCACAGATACGCAGTATTTT; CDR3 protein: CASSPGTGSTDTQYF
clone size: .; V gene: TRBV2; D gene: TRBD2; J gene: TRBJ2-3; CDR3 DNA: TGTGCCAGCAGTGAACGAGCGGGGGGACGCACAGATACGCAGTATTTT; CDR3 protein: CASSERAGGRTDTQYF
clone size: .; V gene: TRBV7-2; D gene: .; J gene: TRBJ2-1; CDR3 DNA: TGTGCCAGCAGCCTATCGTTCTTGCGGAGCTACAATGAGCAGTTCTTC; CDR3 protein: CASSLSFLRSYNEQFF
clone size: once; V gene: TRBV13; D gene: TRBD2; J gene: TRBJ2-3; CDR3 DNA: TGTGCCAGCAGCGAACTCCTAGCGGGAGAAACAGATACGCAGTATTTT; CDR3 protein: CASSELLAGETDTQYF
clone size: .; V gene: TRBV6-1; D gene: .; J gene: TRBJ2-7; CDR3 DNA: TGTCCCCCCCGCCGTTATAGCCACGAGCAGTACTTC; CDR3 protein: CPPRRYSHEQYF
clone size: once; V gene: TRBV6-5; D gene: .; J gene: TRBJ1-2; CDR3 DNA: TGTGCCAGCAGTTACTCGGCAGGTCCCGCTGGCTACACCTTC; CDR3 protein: CASSYSAGPAGYTF
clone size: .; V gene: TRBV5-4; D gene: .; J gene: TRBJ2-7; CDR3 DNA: TGTGCCAGCAGGGGGGCGCCAGGGGGGCGGTACGAGCAGTACTTC; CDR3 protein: CASRGAPGGRYEQYF
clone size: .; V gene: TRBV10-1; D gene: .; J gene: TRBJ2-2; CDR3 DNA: TGCGCCAGCTTTGGAGCAGGGGCGAACACCGGGGAGCTGTTTTTT; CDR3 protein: CASFGAGANTGELFF
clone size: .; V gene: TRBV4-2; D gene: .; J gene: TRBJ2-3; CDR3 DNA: TGTGCCAGCAGCCAAGATCGGGGGGATACGCAGTATTTT; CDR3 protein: CASSQDRGDTQYF
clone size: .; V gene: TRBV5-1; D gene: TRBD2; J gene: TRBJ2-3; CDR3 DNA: TGCGCCAGCAGCTTGGTTAGCGGGGGGAGAACAGATACGCAGTATTTT; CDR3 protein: CASSLVSGGRTDTQYF
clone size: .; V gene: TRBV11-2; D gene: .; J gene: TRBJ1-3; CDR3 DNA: TGTGCCAGCAGCTTTAGGCCCGACAGAATCGGAAACACCATATATTTT; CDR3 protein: CASSFRPDRIGNTIYF
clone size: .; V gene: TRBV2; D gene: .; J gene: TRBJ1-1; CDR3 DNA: TGTGCCAGCAGTGGAGGGGGTATCGACACTGAAGCTTTCTTT; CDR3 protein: CASSGGGIDTEAFF
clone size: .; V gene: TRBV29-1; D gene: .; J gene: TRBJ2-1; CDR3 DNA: TGCAGCGTTGACCCGGCGGCAGGGATCAGTGAGCAGTTCTTC; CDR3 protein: CSVDPAAGISEQFF
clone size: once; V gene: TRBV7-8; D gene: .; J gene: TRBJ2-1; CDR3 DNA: TGTGCCAGCAGCTTATTAGGGAGTCCCTACAATGAGCAGTTCTTC; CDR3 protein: CASSLLGSPYNEQFF
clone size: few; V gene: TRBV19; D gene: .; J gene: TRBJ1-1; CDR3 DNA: TGTGCCAGTAGTACCCCCGGGGGTGCTGAAGCTTTCTTT; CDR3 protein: CASSTPGGAEAFF
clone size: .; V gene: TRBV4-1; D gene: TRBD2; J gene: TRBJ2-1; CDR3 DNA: TGCGCCAGCAGCCAGGTAGATATGGGACTAGCGGCGGATAGTGAGCAGTTCTTC; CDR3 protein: CASSQVDMGLAADSEQFF
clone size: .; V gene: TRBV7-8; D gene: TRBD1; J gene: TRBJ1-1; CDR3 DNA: TGTGCCAGCAGCTTAGCAATGACAGGGTACACTGAAGCTTTCTTT; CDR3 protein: CASSLAMTGYTEAFF
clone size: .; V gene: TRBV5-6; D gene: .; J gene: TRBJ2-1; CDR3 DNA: TGTGCCAGCAGCCCCCGGGGAGCCTACAATGAGCAGTTCTTC; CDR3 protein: CASSPRGAYNEQFF
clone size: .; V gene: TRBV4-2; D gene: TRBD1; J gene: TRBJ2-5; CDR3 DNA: TGTGCCAGCAGCGGGGACCCGGGACAGGGGGCTGAGACCCAGTACTTC; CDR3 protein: CASSGDPGQGAETQYF
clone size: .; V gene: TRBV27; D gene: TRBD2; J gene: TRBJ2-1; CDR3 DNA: TGTGCCAGCAGTTTTCGGACTAGCGGGAAAGAGCAGTTCTTC; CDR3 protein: CASSFRTSGKEQFF
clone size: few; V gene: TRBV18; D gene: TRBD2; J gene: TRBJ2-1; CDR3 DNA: TGTGCCAGCTCACCACCCGCGATAGCGGGATCAAATGATCAGCAGTTCTTC; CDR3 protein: CASSPPAIAGSNDQQFF
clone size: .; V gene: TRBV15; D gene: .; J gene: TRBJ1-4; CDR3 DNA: TGTGCCACCAGCAGAGCCCTCAATGAAAAACTGTTTTTT; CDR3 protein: CATSRALNEKLFF
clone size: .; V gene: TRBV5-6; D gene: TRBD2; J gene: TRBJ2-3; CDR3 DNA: TGTGCCAGCATAGCGGGGTCGGGAGATACGCAGTATTTT; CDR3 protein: CASIAGSGDTQYF
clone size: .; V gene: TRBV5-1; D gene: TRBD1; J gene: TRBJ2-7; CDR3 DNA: TGCGCCAGCAGCTTCTCCGGGACAGCGAACTACGAGCAGTACTTC; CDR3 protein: CASSFSGTANYEQYF
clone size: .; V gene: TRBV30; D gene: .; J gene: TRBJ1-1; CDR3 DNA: TGTGCCTGGAGTAAGAGGGTTAGTAGGGACACTGAAGCTTTCTTT; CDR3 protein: CAWSKRVSRDTEAFF
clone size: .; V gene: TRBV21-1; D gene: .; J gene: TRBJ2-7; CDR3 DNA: TGTGCCAGCAGCAGTGGACAGGGACAGTCCGAGCAGTACTTC; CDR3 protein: CASSSGQGQSEQYF
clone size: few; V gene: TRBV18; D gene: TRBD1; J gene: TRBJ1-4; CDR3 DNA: TGTGCCAGCTCACCAATGGGACAGATTAATGAAAAACTGTTTTTT; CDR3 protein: CASSPMGQINEKLFF
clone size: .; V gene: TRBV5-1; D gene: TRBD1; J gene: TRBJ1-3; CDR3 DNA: TGCGCCAGCAGCTCGGACAGGGGGATGGGAAACACCATATATTTT; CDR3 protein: CASSSDRGMGNTIYF
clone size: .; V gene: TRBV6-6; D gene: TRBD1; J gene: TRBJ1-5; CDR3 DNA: TGTGCCAGCAGTTACACATCAGGGGGCAGACAGCCCCAGCATTTT; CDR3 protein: CASSYTSGGRQPQHF
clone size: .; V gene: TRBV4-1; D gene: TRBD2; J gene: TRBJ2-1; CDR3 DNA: TGCGCCAGCAGCCACCGCTTTCGCGGGGGGGACGGTGAGCAGTTCTTC; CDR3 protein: CASSHRFRGGDGEQFF
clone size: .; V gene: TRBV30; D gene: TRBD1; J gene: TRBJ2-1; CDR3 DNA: TGTGCCTGGAACTCAGGGACAGGGGTAAGGGAGCAGTTCTTC; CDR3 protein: CAWNSGTGVREQFF
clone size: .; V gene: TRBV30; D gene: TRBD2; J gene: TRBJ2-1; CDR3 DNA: TGTGCCTGGAGTGTTGGGAATAGCGGGAGTGAGCAGTTCTTC; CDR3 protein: CAWSVGNSGSEQFF
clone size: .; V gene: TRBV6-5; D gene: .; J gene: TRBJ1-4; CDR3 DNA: TGTGCCAGAAGGGGCGGGGGAAATGAAAAACTGTTTTTT; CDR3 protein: CARRGGGNEKLFF
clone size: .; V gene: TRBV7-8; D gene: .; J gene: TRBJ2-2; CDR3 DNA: TGTGCCAGCAGCATGAGGGACACCGGGGAGCTGTTTTTT; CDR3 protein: CASSMRDTGELFF
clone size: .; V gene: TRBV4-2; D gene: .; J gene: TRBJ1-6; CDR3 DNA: TGTGCCAGCAGCCAAGACGATAATTCACCCCTCCACTTT; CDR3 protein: CASSQDDNSPLHF
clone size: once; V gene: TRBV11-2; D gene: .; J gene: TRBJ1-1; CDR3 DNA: TGTGCCAGCAGACTAGAGCCGGGGAACACTGAAGCTTTCTTT; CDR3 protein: CASRLEPGNTEAFF
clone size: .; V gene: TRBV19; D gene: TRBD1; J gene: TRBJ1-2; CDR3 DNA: TGTGCCAGTATGAGGCGGGACAGGGGTCCCCTCTATGGCTACACCTTC; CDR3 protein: CASMRRDRGPLYGYTF
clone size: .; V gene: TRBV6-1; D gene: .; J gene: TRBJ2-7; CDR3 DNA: TGTGCCAGCAGTGAAGATGTGTGGGGACACTCCTACGAGCAGTACTTC; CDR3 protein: CASSEDVWGHSYEQYF